This T cell receptor beta chain was captured by sequencing in a study of Graves' ophthalmopathy and Graves' hyperthyroidism (dated by TCRdb to the late 2010s). The study in broad terms: Peripheral blood was collected at initial diagnosis, before any treatment. Once sampling was done, hyperthyroidism patients were given methimazole at a starting dose of 30 mg daily, while ophthalmopathy patients were given high-dose intravenous methylprednisolone. In roughly 6 hyperthyroidism patients, the T-cell repertoires found in thyroid tissue were compared with those found in blood. In total, some 140 blood samples were TCR-sequenced: fewer than 50 ophthalmopathy, 75 hyperthyroidism and 17 hyperthyroidism-to-ophthalmopathy patients. An independent validation cohort comprised some 18 hyperthyroidism patients and 15 to 17 patients who later progressed from hyperthyroidism to ophthalmopathy. To explore V-J signatures distinguishing ophthalmopathy from hyperthyroidism, a discovery set of about a hundred patients (roughly 44 ophthalmopathy, 57 stable hyperthyroidism) was enrolled. TCR beta repertoire signatures were used to distinguish Graves' ophthalmopathy from Graves' hyperthyroidism and to predict progression to ophthalmopathy. The paper's findings and limits, for the study overall: Most expanded thyroid clonotypes with a frequency above 0.001 also appeared in blood, which suggests that blood repertoires may reflect the immune response in the thyroid. Sample size was not predetermined statistically, and investigators were not blinded to group allocation. Ophthalmopathy was separated from stable hyperthyroidism by the 13-signature model with roughly 87% sensitivity and less than 82% specificity in cross-validation and with 80%/75% in the test set. In validation, the model predicted ophthalmopathy progression with more than 70% sensitivity and 72.22% specificity; 12 predicted patients were CT-confirmed with GO in a median of 6.5 months.

Ophthalmopathy patients were characterized by moderately to severely active disease, a Clinical Activity Score of at least 3, a NOSPECS grade of at least 4, and a disease duration under 3 months. Patients with other autoimmune diseases, uncontrolled infections, pregnancy or lactation were excluded from the study. Diagnosis relied on clinical symptoms, serum thyroxine, TRAb, thyroid ultrasound and orbital computed tomography. PBMCs were isolated from about 9.1 ml of fresh peripheral blood by Ficoll-Paque density gradient centrifugation. Total RNA was extracted using Trizol reagent, and RNA quality was checked on an Agilent 2100 Bioanalyzer. This clonotype was detected many times. Its antigen is unknown. No much larger clone exists at a distance of one base, and base qualities are not known. For repertoire sequencing, the TCR beta CDR3 regions were amplified from RNA transcripts. The first round of RT-PCR was done with HTBI primers and the Qiagen OneStep RT-PCR kit, and was followed by a second round of multiplex PCR, then size selection and purification. Sequencing of the libraries was carried out on an Illumina HiSeq2000 in paired-end mode with 100 bp reads. Under the source paper's analysis protocol: SOAPnuke was used for read processing, and reads with adapters, uncalled bases, a mean Phred below 15, or no exact constant-primer or identifier match were discarded. COPE v1.2.5 was used to merge high-quality paired reads. Each unique nucleotide sequence was defined as a clonotype, and clonotypes were aligned to IMGT TRB V, D and J references with MiTCR v1.1. Analysis was restricted to V-J combinations with a frequency above 0.0001, which covered over 98% of repertoires. For each V-J combination, a TCR clonal expansion and chaos score was defined as F50 clonal expansion divided by the chaos observed in the TCRdist matrix. Welch's t-statistics and random forest were used to reduce features to about 14 V-J combinations, which were fed into a naive Bayes classifier. The similarity between thyroid and blood repertoires was quantified using the Morisita-Horn index. TCRdb handled the public reads itself, with Q25 trimming in fastp and clone calling in MiXCR, and kept productive beta chains. Entries are consolidated by CDR3 protein sequence, retaining the most common genes and DNA. The V and J calls here are based on TCRdb, not the publication. This sample lists approximately 37,000 distinct CDR3 sequences; roughly half were detected once. The ten biggest clones cover more than 15% of the sample.

For CDR1 and CDR2, the germline V gene (reference sequence) lists LGHDT and YNNKEL. Measured from the cysteine to the phenylalanine, the CDR3 is 13 residues long. The DNA shown is the 39-base CDR3, in frame from base 1. The V and J ends are trimmed by 4 bases and 4 bases, leaving 9 bases between them. The rearranged chain carries TRBV3-1 and TRBJ2-3, with no confident D gene call. The sample taken for sequencing was peripheral blood. The TCR comes from an adult man with Graves' ophthalmopathy. DNA sequence: TGTGCCAGCAGCCCTCTCCTGTCAGATACGCAGTATTTT. Translated, this is CASSPLLSDTQYF.